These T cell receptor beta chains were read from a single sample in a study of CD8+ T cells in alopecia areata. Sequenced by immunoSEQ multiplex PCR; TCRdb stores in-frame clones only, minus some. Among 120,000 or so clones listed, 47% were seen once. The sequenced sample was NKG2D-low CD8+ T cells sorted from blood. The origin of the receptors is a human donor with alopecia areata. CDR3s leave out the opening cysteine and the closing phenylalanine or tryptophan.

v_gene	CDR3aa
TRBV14	ASSQDRSTGANYGYT
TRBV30	AWIERMNTEAF
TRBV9	ASSVGENYGYT
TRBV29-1	SAPGLASGDTQY
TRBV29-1	SVEGLLQGADTEAF
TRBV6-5	ASSVPGPQEF
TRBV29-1	YGGTEAF
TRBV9	ASSITSGEKTQY
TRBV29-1	SVPTGGGGYT
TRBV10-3	AINEPGGSQH
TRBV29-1	SVEVVGGEADTQY
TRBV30	AWSETGTGELF
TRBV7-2	ASSKTAVGDGYEQY
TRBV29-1	SVEEVTGPEYEQY
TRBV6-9	ASSSTAGETQY
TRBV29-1	SVLERGDSETQY
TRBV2	ASSSKGGALNEQF
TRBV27	ASSLVAVPRGTQY
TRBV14	ASSPYTGEAEAF
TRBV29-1	SAGQMNTEAF
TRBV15	ATSRVERHSNTGELF
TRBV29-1	SAVSGVYGYT
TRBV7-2	ASSGRSGISEQY
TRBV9	ASSVDSMINQPQH
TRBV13	ASSSAGHTSYEQY
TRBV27	ASSSRGTGVYEQF
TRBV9	ASSALSEATDTQY
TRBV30	AWSAAGGAHVENEQF
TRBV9	ASSGSSDTGELF
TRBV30	AWSVGNTEAF
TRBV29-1	SVESLEETQY
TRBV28	ASSFSGTSGGETQY
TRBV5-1	ASSLDGEQF
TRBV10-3	AISERESEQF
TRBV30	AWRSGGAYEQY
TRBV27	AAGVGDEQF
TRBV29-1	SVWDRAYEQY
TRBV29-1	SVDRGNYGYT
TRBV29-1	SVAGTAMNTEAF
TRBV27	ASSFGTGELF
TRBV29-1	SVEDEGPDNYGYT